The 7 T cell receptor beta chains below were found in one sample sequenced in a study of cytomegalovirus exposure and HLA in healthy donors. With 60 Vbeta and 13 Jbeta primers, the PCR was carried out. Some clones are missing from TCRdb's copy, which holds only in-frame ones; the method was immunoSEQ multiplex PCR. The sample consists of 84,000 or so clones, roughly 80% of them appearing once. The source material was PBMCs. Receptors were obtained from a boy younger than 18 in good health and CMV-seronegative.

This clone was counted once. J is TRBJ1-1 and V is TRBV19; 8 bases fit TRBD1. V was clipped by 11 bases and J by 5 bases; unmatched bases: 28. Per germline, CDR1 LNHDA and CDR2 SQIVND (reference sequence). There are 19 residues in the CDR3. The CDR3 loop reads CASKWEGAGQGVVSTEAFF. For the CDR3, the DNA is TGTGCCTCCAAATGGGAGGGGGCTGGACAGGGTGTTGTCTCTACTGAAGCTTTCTTT.

The rearrangement joins TRBV2 to TRBJ2-4, with 12 bases fitting TRBD1. Trimming at V came to 5 bases and at J to 0 bases, leaving 11 bases not matched to a gene. Per germline, CDR1 SNHLY and CDR2 FYNNEI. The CDR3 length is 19 residues. CDR3 sequence: CASSPPGQGAYLAKNIQYF. CDR3 sequence (DNA): TGTGCCAGCAGTCCTCCGGGACAGGGGGCGTATCTAGCCAAAAACATTCAGTACTTC.

This clone was counted a few times. The chain uses TRBV12-5 and TRBJ1-1; 7 bases are shared with TRBD1. Losses at the gene ends were 0 bases for V and 2 bases for J; bases not matched to a gene: 9. The CDR3 totals 17 residues. Germline CDR1 reads LGHNT; CDR2 reads FRNRAP. In DNA form, the CDR3 reads TGTGCTAGTGGTTTGGTAGACAGGGTCTGGGCAAACACTGAAGCTTTCTTT. This encodes CASGLVDRVWANTEAFF.

This clone was seen just once. The chain combines TRBV29-1 with TRBJ2-3, with D possibly matching TRBD2 (6 bases). The CDR3 has 15 residues. Trimming pared 4 bases from V and 5 bases from J, leaving 19 bases between. Germline CDR1 reads SQVTM; CDR2 reads ANQGSEA. CDR3 DNA: TGCAGCGTTGTGGGGGTCGGGGACTTAGGAGATACGCAGTATTTT. It yields the protein CSVVGVGDLGDTQYF.

The chain uses TRBV25-1 and TRBJ1-5; TRBD1 agrees at 8 bases. With 4 bases clipped from V and 2 bases from J, the junction kept 4 bases outside the gene matches. Germline V gene sequence: CDR1 MGHDK, CDR2 SYGVNS. The CDR3 consists of 15 residues. The DNA for the CDR3 is TGTGCCAGCAGTGGGACAGGGTTGGGCAATCAGCCCCAGCATTTT. This gives the protein CASSGTGLGNQPQHF.

This clone came up a few times. The chain couples TRBV6-5 to TRBJ2-7; D possibly corresponds to TRBD1 (6 bases). The CDR3 length is 15 residues. V was pared by 6 bases and J by 2 bases, with 17 bases between. Germline V gene lookup returns CDR1 MNHEY and CDR2 SVGAGI. The CDR3 region is CASRAPGATPYEQYF. DNA of the CDR3: TGTGCCAGCAGAGCCCCAGGGGCAACTCCCTACGAGCAGTACTTC.

This rearrangement joins TRBV7-2 to TRBJ2-7; tentatively, D is TRBD2 (5 bases). This CDR3 comprises 14 residues. CDR1 is SGHTA, CDR2 FQGNSA, per germline. V shed 2 bases and J shed 3 bases, with 11 bases lying between them. CDR3 region: CASSLSGMRYEQYF. The CDR3 nucleotides are TGTGCCAGCAGCTTATCGGGGATGCGCTACGAGCAGTACTTC.